This T cell receptor beta chain derives from a study of OX40 agonist ivuxolimab in advanced cancers. Turning to the study itself: Males comprised roughly four fifths of the group, whose mean age was about 60 years (range roughly 20 to 90).

For this clone: Its target is unknown. A much larger clone lies a single base off, so this may be a read error. This same CDR3 is encoded by further DNA sequences in the sample.

Prior autoimmune disease or systemic immunosuppression barred patients. Study-level findings and limits: The investigators did not determine what antigen specificity the expanded peripheral T cells had.

Trimming left V 6 bases short and J 8 bases short, with 13 bases between. The CDR3 runs 12 residues. CDR1 and CDR2 (germline): SGHAT, FQNNGV. Generated by immunoSEQ multiplex PCR, the TCRdb table keeps only in-frame clones and is missing some. Altogether approximately 63,000 clones are present, 79% being singletons, with the ten largest covering 11%. The chain links TRBV11-2 to TRBJ1-1; D is ambiguous. The TCR originated in an adult with an advanced solid tumor such as melanoma, head and neck, liver or kidney cancer. This sample comprised CD4+ or CD8+ T cells sorted from blood, obtained in a trial of the OX40 agonist ivuxolimab. CDR3 nucleotides: TGTGCCAGCAGTTTAAGATCCGACGAAGCTTTCTTT. Its translation: CASSLRSDEAFF.